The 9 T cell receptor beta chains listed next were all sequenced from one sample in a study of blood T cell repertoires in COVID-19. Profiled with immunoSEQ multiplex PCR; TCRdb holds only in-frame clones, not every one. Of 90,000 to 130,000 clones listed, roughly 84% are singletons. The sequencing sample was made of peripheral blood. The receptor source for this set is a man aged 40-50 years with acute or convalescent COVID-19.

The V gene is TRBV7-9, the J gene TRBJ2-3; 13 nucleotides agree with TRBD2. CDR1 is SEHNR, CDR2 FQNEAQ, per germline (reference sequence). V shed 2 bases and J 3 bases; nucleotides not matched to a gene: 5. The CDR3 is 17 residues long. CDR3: CASSLRLAGGWTDTQYF. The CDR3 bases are TGTGCCAGCAGCTTAAGACTAGCGGGGGGCTGGACAGATACGCAGTATTTT.

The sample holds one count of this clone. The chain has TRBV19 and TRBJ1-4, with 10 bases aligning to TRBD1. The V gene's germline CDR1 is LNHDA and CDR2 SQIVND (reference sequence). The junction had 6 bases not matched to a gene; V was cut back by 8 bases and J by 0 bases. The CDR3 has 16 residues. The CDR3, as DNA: TGTGCCAGTCGGGACAGGGGAGGAGCAACTAATGAAAAACTGTTTTTT. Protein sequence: CASRDRGGATNEKLFF.

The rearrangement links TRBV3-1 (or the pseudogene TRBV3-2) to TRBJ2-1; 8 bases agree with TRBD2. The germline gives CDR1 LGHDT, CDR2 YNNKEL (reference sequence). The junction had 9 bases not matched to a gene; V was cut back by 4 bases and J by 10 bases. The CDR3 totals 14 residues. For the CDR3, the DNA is TGTGCCAGCAGCCGACGGGAGGGGTGGGTGGAGCAGTTCTTC. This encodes CASSRREGWVEQFF.

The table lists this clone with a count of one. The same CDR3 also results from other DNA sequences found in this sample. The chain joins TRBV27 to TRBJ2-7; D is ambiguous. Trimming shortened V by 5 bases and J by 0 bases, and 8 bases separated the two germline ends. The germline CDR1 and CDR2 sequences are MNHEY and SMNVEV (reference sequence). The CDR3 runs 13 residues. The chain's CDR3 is CASSPFSSYEQYF. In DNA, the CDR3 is TGTGCCAGCAGTCCCTTCTCCTCCTACGAGCAGTACTTC.

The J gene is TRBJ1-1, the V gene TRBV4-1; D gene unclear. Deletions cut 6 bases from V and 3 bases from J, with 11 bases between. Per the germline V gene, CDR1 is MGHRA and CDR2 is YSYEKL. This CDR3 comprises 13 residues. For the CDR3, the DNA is TGCGCCAGCAGACCTTCGGGGTACACTGAAGCTTTCTTT. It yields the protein CASRPSGYTEAFF.

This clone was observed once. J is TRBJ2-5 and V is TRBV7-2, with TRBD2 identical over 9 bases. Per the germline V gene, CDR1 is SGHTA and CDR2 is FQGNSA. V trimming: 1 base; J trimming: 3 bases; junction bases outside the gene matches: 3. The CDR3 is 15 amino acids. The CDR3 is CASSLGGTSKETQYF. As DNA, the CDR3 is TGTGCCAGCAGCTTAGGAGGGACTAGCAAAGAGACCCAGTACTTC.

CDR3: CASSLRGPINEQFF. CDR3 DNA sequence: TGTGCCAGCAGTTTGAGGGGGCCTATCAATGAGCAGTTCTTC. V usage is TRBV27 and J usage is TRBJ2-1; 7 nucleotides line up with TRBD1. V shed 3 bases and J 6 bases; nucleotides not matched to a gene: 5. Germline CDR1 and CDR2: MNHEY and SMNVEV (reference sequence). The CDR3 consists of 14 residues.

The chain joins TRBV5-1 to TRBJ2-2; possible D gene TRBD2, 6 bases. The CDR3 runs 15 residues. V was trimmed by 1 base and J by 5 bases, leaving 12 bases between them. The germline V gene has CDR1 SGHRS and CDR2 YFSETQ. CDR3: CASSLYPGRTGELFF. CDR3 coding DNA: TGCGCCAGCAGCTTGTATCCAGGGAGGACCGGGGAGCTGTTTTTT.

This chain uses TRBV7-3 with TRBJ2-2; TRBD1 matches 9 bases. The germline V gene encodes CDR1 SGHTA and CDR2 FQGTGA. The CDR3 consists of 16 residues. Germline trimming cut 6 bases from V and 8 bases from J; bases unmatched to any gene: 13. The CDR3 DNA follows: TGTGCCAGCAGGCCCACAGGGGGCGCAGAGTCGGGGGAGCTGTTTTTT. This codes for CASRPTGGAESGELFF.